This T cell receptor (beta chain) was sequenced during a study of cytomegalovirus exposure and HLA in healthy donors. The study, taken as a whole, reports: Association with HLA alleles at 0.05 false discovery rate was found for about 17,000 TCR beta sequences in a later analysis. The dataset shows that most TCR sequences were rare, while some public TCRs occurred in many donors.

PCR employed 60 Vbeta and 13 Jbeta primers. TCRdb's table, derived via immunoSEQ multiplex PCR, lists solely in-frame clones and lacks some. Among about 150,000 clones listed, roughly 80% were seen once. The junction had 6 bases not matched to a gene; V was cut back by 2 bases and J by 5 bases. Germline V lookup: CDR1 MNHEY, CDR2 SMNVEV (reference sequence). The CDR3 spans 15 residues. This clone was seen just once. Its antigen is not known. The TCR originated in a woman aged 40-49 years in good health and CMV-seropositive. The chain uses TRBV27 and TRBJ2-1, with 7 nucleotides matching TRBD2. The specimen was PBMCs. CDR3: CASSLRPSGHNEQFF. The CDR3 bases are TGTGCCAGCAGTTTACGGCCTAGCGGCCACAATGAGCAGTTCTTC.